Listed below are T cell receptor beta chains from one sample, sequenced in a study of blood T cell repertoires in COVID-19. Sequencing used immunoSEQ multiplex PCR; TCRdb keeps in-frame clones, though not all of them. The table lists 120,000 or so clones, about 77% of them singletons. Sequencing was carried out using peripheral blood. Source of these receptors: a human donor in a cohort sampled during active COVID-19. Each CDR3 is given with its conserved first and last residue. The order of the fields is V gene, D gene, J gene, clone size, CDR3 protein, CDR3 DNA. A D gene is named only where the DNA matches it firmly. A row's size may be missing; if present it is once, few, many or a size class.

TRBV7-2,-,TRBJ1-3,-,CASSLQFGNTIYF,TGTGCCAGCAGCCTACAGTTTGGAAACACCATATATTTT
TRBV7-9,TRBD2,TRBJ2-3,-,CASSSSLTGGTDTQYF,TGTGCCAGCAGCTCATCTCTGACGGGGGGGACGGATACGCAGTATTTT
TRBV19,-,TRBJ1-1,-,CASSFTRNTEAFF,TGTGCCAGTAGTTTCACACGGAACACTGAAGCTTTCTTT
TRBV9,TRBD1,TRBJ1-5,-,CASSLTGYGSLFPNQPQHF,TGTGCCAGCAGCTTGACAGGGTATGGGTCCCTCTTCCCAAATCAGCCCCAGCATTTT
TRBV2,-,TRBJ1-1,-,CASRPGQTKNTEAFF,TGTGCCAGCAGGCCTGGACAGACCAAGAACACTGAAGCTTTCTTT
TRBV3-1/TRBV3-2,-,TRBJ1-4,-,CASSLRGGREKLFF,TGTGCCAGCAGCCTCAGGGGTGGACGGGAAAAACTGTTTTTT
TRBV6-1,-,TRBJ2-1,-,CASSEARRSEQFF,TGTGCCAGCAGTGAAGCGCGCCGGAGTGAGCAGTTCTTC
TRBV5-1,TRBD2,TRBJ2-1,once,CASSPVATSDNEQFF,TGCGCCAGCAGCCCGGTCGCGACTAGCGACAATGAGCAGTTCTTC
TRBV7-8,-,TRBJ2-1,-,CASSPRRAGNEQFF,TGTGCCAGCAGCCCCCGGAGGGCTGGGAATGAGCAGTTCTTC
TRBV28,TRBD2,TRBJ2-1,-,CASSTRGTSGGSYNEQFF,TGTGCCAGCAGTACTAGAGGGACTAGCGGGGGATCCTACAATGAGCAGTTCTTC
TRBV10-3,-,TRBJ2-1,few,CAISESVLLYNEQFF,TGTGCCATCAGTGAGTCAGTCCTACTTTACAATGAGCAGTTCTTC
TRBV27,TRBD2,TRBJ2-1,-,CASSYTSDHEQFF,TGTGCCAGCAGTTATACTAGCGATCATGAGCAGTTCTTC
TRBV7-3,-,TRBJ2-1,-,CASSLVGGSYNEQFF,TGTGCCAGCAGCTTAGTAGGGGGTTCCTACAATGAGCAGTTCTTC
TRBV15,-,TRBJ2-7,-,CATSRDLAGTEQYF,TGTGCCACCAGCAGAGATCTTGCAGGAACCGAGCAGTACTTC
TRBV7-9,-,TRBJ1-2,-,CASSPPGQINYGYTF,TGTGCCAGCAGCCCACCCGGACAGATTAACTATGGCTACACCTTC
TRBV5-1,TRBD1,TRBJ2-1,-,CASSAGQGSYNEQFF,TGCGCCAGCAGCGCAGGACAGGGCTCCTACAATGAGCAGTTCTTC
TRBV9,TRBD1,TRBJ1-2,-,CASSPIFGDRGHDYGYTF,TGTGCCAGCAGCCCCATTTTTGGTGACAGGGGGCACGACTATGGCTACACCTTC
TRBV24-1,-,TRBJ1-5,-,CATSDLRTSQPQHF,TGTGCCACCAGTGATTTGCGGACTTCTCAGCCCCAGCATTTT
TRBV30,-,TRBJ1-4,few,CAWSVLGGRNEKLFF,TGTGCCTGGAGTGTACTGGGGGGGAGGAATGAAAAACTGTTTTTT
TRBV15,-,TRBJ1-2,few,CATSGRDSSYGYTF,TGTGCCACCAGCGGACGGGACTCTTCCTATGGCTACACCTTC
TRBV5-4,TRBD1,TRBJ1-2,-,CASSTGQVPYGYTF,TGTGCCAGCAGCACTGGACAGGTTCCCTATGGCTACACCTTC
TRBV6-6,TRBD1,TRBJ1-2,-,CASSSPGQTNYGYTF,TGTGCCAGCAGTTCGCCGGGACAGACTAACTATGGCTACACCTTC
TRBV28,-,TRBJ1-1,many,CASTLSGGGNTEAFF,TGTGCCAGCACCCTTAGCGGTGGGGGGAACACTGAAGCTTTCTTT
TRBV28,TRBD1,TRBJ2-3,-,CASSYPGTGRVDTQYF,TGTGCCAGCAGTTACCCCGGGACAGGGAGAGTAGATACGCAGTATTTT
TRBV5-1,TRBD1,TRBJ2-2,-,CASSLEGARAWTGELFF,TGCGCCAGCAGCTTGGAGGGGGCCCGGGCATGGACCGGGGAGCTGTTTTTT